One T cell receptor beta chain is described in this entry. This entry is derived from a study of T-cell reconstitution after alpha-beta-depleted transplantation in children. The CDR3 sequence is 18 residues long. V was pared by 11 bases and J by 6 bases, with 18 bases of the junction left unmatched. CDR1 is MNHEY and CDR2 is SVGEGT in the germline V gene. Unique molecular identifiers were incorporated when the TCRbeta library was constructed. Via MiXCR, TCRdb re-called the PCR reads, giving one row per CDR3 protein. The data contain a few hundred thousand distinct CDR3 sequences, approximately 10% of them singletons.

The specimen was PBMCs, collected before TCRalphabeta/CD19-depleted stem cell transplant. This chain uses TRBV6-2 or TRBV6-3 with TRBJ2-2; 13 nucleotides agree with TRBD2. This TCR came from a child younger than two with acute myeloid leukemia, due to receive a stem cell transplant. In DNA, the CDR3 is TGTGCCGTCGGGACTAGCGGGACCGCGGGGTTACGTGCCGGGGAGCTGTTTTTT. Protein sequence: CAVGTSGTAGLRAGELFF.